Listed here are 15 T cell receptor beta chains from one sample, sequenced in a study of T cell responses to AZD1222 COVID-19 vaccine. The assay was immunoSEQ multiplex PCR, and TCRdb's table has in-frame clones only and misses some. The sample has 75,000 to 95,000 clones, nearly 90% seen once. The sequencing used peripheral blood, collected on day 0 of AZD1222 vaccination. These receptors all come from an adult in good health.

The chain combines TRBV11-3 with TRBJ2-7; maybe TRBD1 (6 bases). V lost 1 base and J lost 0, with 13 bases in between. CDR3 length equals 16 residues. Germline CDR1 and CDR2: SGHNT and YENEEA. For the CDR3, the DNA is TGTGCCAGCAGCTTAGGAGGCACAGGGCCCTCCTACGAGCAGTACTTC. It translates to CASSLGGTGPSYEQYF.

This clone was seen a few times. The chain couples TRBV7-2 to TRBJ1-1, with D possibly matching TRBD1 (6 bases). CDR1 and CDR2 from the germline V gene are SGHTA and FQGNSA. The CDR3 is made up of 15 amino acids. The germline V and J ends were trimmed by 5 bases and 0 bases, with 13 bases remaining between them. CDR3 sequence (DNA): TGTGCCAGCAGCACGGGACACATCATGAACACTGAAGCTTTCTTT. Translated, it gives CASSTGHIMNTEAFF. Supplemented by reference TRBV7-2 and TRBJ1-1, the full variable domain reads GAGVSQSPSNKVTEKGKDVELRCDPISGHTALYWYRQSLGQGLEFLIYFQGNSAPDKSGLPSDRFSAERTGGSVSTLTIQRTQQEDSAVYLCASSTGHIMNTEAFFGQGTRLTVV.

The chain recombines TRBV19 with TRBJ1-6; weak D call: TRBD1 (5 bases). From germline, CDR1 is LNHDA and CDR2 SQIVND (reference sequence). The CDR3 sequence is 15 residues long. The ends were cut back, 5 bases at V and 14 bases at J, with 22 bases in the middle. The CDR3 coding sequence is TGTGCCAGTAGTTCAGGACGGAGCGGGGGTGGCACCCTCCACTTT. Amino acid sequence: CASSSGRSGGGTLHF.

The V call is TRBV6-5, the J call TRBJ1-1, with TRBD1 matching 8 bases. The J segment lost 2 bases and the V segment lost 5 bases, leaving 4 bases of the junction unmatched. The length of the CDR3 is 14 residues. The germline CDR1 and CDR2 sequences are MNHEY and SVGAGI. CDR3 loop: CASSLDRANTEAFF. The CDR3 DNA reads as TGTGCCAGCAGTCTGGACAGGGCAAACACTGAAGCTTTCTTT.

The J gene is TRBJ1-2, the V gene TRBV19, with 9 nucleotides matching TRBD1. The CDR3 contains 14 residues. The V and J ends lost 9 bases and 5 bases, in that order; junction bases with no gene match: 10. The germline V gene encodes CDR1 LNHDA and CDR2 SQIVND (reference sequence). Here the CDR3 DNA reads TGTGCCAGCCGTCCGACAGGGGGAGGTTATGGCTACACCTTC. Translation: CASRPTGGGYGYTF.

The chain combines TRBV5-4 with TRBJ2-2; D is unclear. Trimming cost V 0 bases and J 3 bases, with 6 bases left between them. Germline lookup yields CDR1 SGHNT and CDR2 YYREEE (reference sequence). The CDR3 has 14 amino acids. CDR3: CASSLAGYTGELFF. The CDR3 nucleotides read TGTGCCAGCAGCTTGGCAGGCTACACCGGGGAGCTGTTTTTT. Full variable domain (rest looked up from reference TRBV5-4 and TRBJ2-2): ETGVTQSPTHLIKTRGQQVTLRCSSQSGHNTVSWYQQALGQGPQFIFQYYREEENGRGNFPPRFSGLQFPNYSSELNVNALELDDSALYLCASSLAGYTGELFFGEGSRLTVL.

This clone was recorded only once. J is TRBJ1-1 and V is TRBV5-4; D is ambiguous. There are 16 residues in the CDR3. Germline assignment: CDR1 SGHNT and CDR2 YYREEE (reference sequence). With 0 bases removed from V and 0 bases from J, the gap between germline ends came to 12 bases. CDR3 residues: CASSLDRNSMNTEAFF. The CDR3 bases are TGTGCCAGCAGCTTGGACAGAAACTCGATGAACACTGAAGCTTTCTTT.

The rearrangement uses TRBV7-2 and TRBJ2-3; D remains unclear. The V gene's germline CDR1 is SGHTA and CDR2 FQGNSA. The CDR3 is 12 residues long. V gave up 5 bases and J gave up 3 bases, with 6 bases separating them. The CDR3 bases are TGTGCCAGCAGCCTCGGAACAGATACGCAGTATTTT. Its protein product is CASSLGTDTQYF.

The rearrangement uses TRBV4-2 and TRBJ1-1, with 8 bases lining up with TRBD1. V shed 4 bases, J shed 1 base, and the junction held 2 bases outside the gene matches. This CDR3 spans 14 amino acids. Germline V gene data show CDR1 as LGHNA and CDR2 as YNFKEQ. The CDR3 DNA sequence: TGTGCCAGCAGCCCCGGACAGGGGAACACTGAAGCTTTCTTT. It encodes CASSPGQGNTEAFF.

This clone was observed a single time. The V gene is TRBV18, the J gene TRBJ1-2; D call uncertain. The V end was cut by 1 base, the J end by 1 base, with 19 bases between. Germline CDR1 is KGHSH and CDR2 is LQKENI. The CDR3 is 18 residues long. The CDR3 sequence is CASSPRSNSRAFNYGYTF. CDR3 nucleotide sequence: TGTGCCAGCTCACCACGGAGCAATTCGAGGGCCTTTAACTATGGCTACACCTTC. Filled out from reference TRBV18 and TRBJ1-2, the complete variable domain reads NAGVMQNPRHLVRRRGQEARLRCSPMKGHSHVYWYRQLPEEGLKFMVYLQKENIIDESGMPKERFSAEFPKEGPSILRIQQVVRGDSAAYFCASSPRSNSRAFNYGYTFGSGTRLTVV.

The chain joins TRBV7-9 to TRBJ2-1, with D perhaps TRBD2 (6 bases). V gave up 3 bases and J gave up 5 bases, with 14 bases separating them. Germline lookup yields CDR1 SEHNR and CDR2 FQNEAQ (reference sequence). CDR3 length equals 15 residues. CDR3 residues: CASSLGGGSNNEQFF. CDR3 bases: TGTGCCAGCAGCTTGGGGGGAGGTAGCAACAATGAGCAGTTCTTC.

This sequence joins TRBV27 and TRBJ1-5; D is uncertain. The CDR3 is 15 amino acids. Germline lookup yields CDR1 MNHEY and CDR2 SMNVEV (reference sequence). V lost 5 bases and J lost 0, with 11 bases in between. In DNA form, the CDR3 reads TGTGCCAGCAGTCCCCGCTCAGCTAGCAATCAGCCCCAGCATTTT. Amino acids: CASSPRSASNQPQHF.

The CDR3 sequence: CASSERGGYGQPQHF. The CDR3 coding sequence is TGTGCCAGCAGCGAAAGAGGGGGGTACGGTCAGCCCCAGCATTTT. The genes are TRBV9 and TRBJ1-5, with a tentative D call TRBD1 (6 bases). The CDR3 is made up of 15 amino acids. Germline CDR1 is SGDLS and CDR2 is YYNGEE. V gave up 3 bases and J gave up 6 bases, with 16 bases separating them.

This rearrangement joins TRBV2 to TRBJ2-1; 9 bases line up with TRBD2. The CDR3 covers 15 residues. Germline CDR1 is SNHLY and CDR2 is FYNNEI. V shed 4 bases and J 9 bases; nucleotides not matched to a gene: 10. The CDR3 DNA is TGTGCCAGCAGTGTCCTGACTAGCGGAGGGGGTGAGCAGTTCTTC. Translated, it gives CASSVLTSGGGEQFF.

The rearrangement joins TRBV14 to TRBJ2-6; D gene uncertain. V was shortened by 4 bases and J by 0 bases, with 13 bases between the two germline ends. This CDR3 has 17 residues. Germline V gene data show CDR1 as SGHDN and CDR2 as FVKESK. The CDR3 region has the DNA TGTGCCAGCAGCCTTATGACATGGGGCTCTGGGGCCAACGTCCTGACTTTC. Translating it yields CASSLMTWGSGANVLTF. Complete variable domain (other parts from reference TRBV14 and TRBJ2-6): EAGVTQFPSHSVIEKGQTVTLRCDPISGHDNLYWYRRVMGKEIKFLLHFVKESKQDESGMPNNRFLAERTGGTYSTLKVQPAELEDSGVYFCASSLMTWGSGANVLTFGAGSRLTVL.